This T cell receptor (beta chain) was recovered during a study of blood T cells in healthy people across ages. The CDR3 extends over 13 amino acids. Germline loops: CDR1 MNHEY, CDR2 SMNVEV (reference sequence). Using a J-beta primer mix together with a sample-barcoded 5' primer, a second PCR was run for roughly 6 to 12 cycles. From the 5' RACE reads, TCRdb called clonotypes with MiXCR, one entry per CDR3 protein. The sample has more than 600,000 distinct CDR3 sequences, roughly 25% seen once. These sequences were also reported in another study, on T cells of mothers and their children.

This receptor was identified in a boy between 5 and 17 years old in good health. Sample: blood. The chain joins TRBV27 to TRBJ2-5; D uncertain. The J call is in doubt because the DNA end fits TRBJ2-1 better. The chain's CDR3 is CASSHTWANEQFF. The CDR3 region has the DNA TGTGCCAGCAGCCATACTTGGGCGAATGAGCAGTTCTTC.